These 25 T cell receptor beta chains were all obtained from the same sample, sequenced in a study of blood T cell repertoires in COVID-19. Assay used: immunoSEQ multiplex PCR; TCRdb lists only in-frame clones, some missing. The sample records around 100,000 clones, about four fifths being singletons. The source material was peripheral blood. The receptors come from a woman aged 60-75 years with acute or convalescent COVID-19.

This chain uses TRBV3-1 (or the pseudogene TRBV3-2) with TRBJ1-5, with D possibly matching TRBD1 (6 bases). The CDR3 extends over 13 amino acids. Germline-derived CDR1 and CDR2 are LGHDT and YNNKEL (reference sequence). V dropped 0 bases and J dropped 10 bases, with 10 bases sitting between them. The CDR3, as DNA: TGTGCCAGCAGCCAAGACTGGGGGCGCCCCCAGCATTTT. Its protein product is CASSQDWGRPQHF.

This sequence joins TRBV5-1 and TRBJ2-2; 12 nucleotides agree with TRBD2. In germline, CDR1 is SGHRS, CDR2 YFSETQ. J gave up 5 bases and V 9 bases, and 11 bases lay outside the gene matches. The length of the CDR3 is 16 residues. The CDR3 loop reads CATRTSGTPGTGELFF. The CDR3 nucleotides read TGCGCCACTCGGACTAGCGGGACCCCGGGGACCGGGGAGCTGTTTTTT.

The V and J genes are TRBV30 and TRBJ1-5; 7 bases fit TRBD1. From germline, CDR1 is GTSNPN and CDR2 SVGIG (reference sequence). The length of the CDR3 is 15 residues. V lost 2 bases to trimming and J lost 3 bases; unmatched junction nucleotides: 7. The CDR3 sequence: CAWSQVGQLNQPQHF. DNA of the CDR3: TGTGCCTGGAGTCAAGTGGGACAGCTCAATCAGCCCCAGCATTTT.

This clone was observed once. The chain links TRBV13 to TRBJ2-5; the match to TRBD2 covers 11 bases. The V gene's germline CDR1 is PRHDT and CDR2 FYEKMQ (reference sequence). V dropped 5 bases and J dropped 5; count of bases not matched to a gene: 7. The CDR3 extends over 15 amino acids. CDR3 amino acids: CASSVKLAGVETQYF. The CDR3 region has the DNA TGTGCCAGCAGCGTGAAACTAGCGGGGGTTGAGACCCAGTACTTC. Filled out from reference TRBV13 and TRBJ2-5, the complete variable domain reads AAGVIQSPRHLIKEKRETATLKCYPIPRHDTVYWYQQGPGQDPQFLISFYEKMQSDKGSIPDRFSAQQFSDYHSELNMSSLELGDSALYFCASSVKLAGVETQYFGPGTRLLVL.

The table lists this clone with a few counts. DNA for the CDR3: TGCGCCAGCAGCATCGGACAGAACACCGGGGAGCTGTTTTTT. This sequence encodes CASSIGQNTGELFF. V and J are TRBV5-1 and TRBJ2-2; D possibly corresponds to TRBD1 (5 bases). Trimming cost V 4 bases and J 1 base, with 8 bases left between them. The germline V gene has CDR1 SGHRS and CDR2 YFSETQ. The CDR3 runs 14 residues.

The J gene is TRBJ2-7, the V gene TRBV4-2, with a weak D call TRBD1 (6 bases). CDR1 and CDR2 (germline): LGHNA, YNFKEQ. V was trimmed by 2 bases and J by 0 bases, leaving 14 bases between them. The CDR3 loop spans 16 amino acids. CDR3 region: CASSQTTGDSSYEQYF. CDR3 in DNA: TGTGCCAGCAGCCAAACGACAGGCGATAGCTCCTACGAGCAGTACTTC.

J is TRBJ1-2 and V is TRBV9; the match to TRBD1 covers 7 bases. Per germline, CDR1 SGDLS and CDR2 YYNGEE. The V segment lost 3 bases and the J segment 8 bases; nucleotides outside the gene matches: 10. The CDR3 loop spans 14 amino acids. This CDR3 reads CASSASDRVQGYTF. As DNA, the CDR3 is TGTGCCAGCAGCGCATCAGACAGGGTCCAGGGCTACACCTTC.

The chain employs TRBV6-1 and TRBJ1-4, with D possibly matching TRBD1 (5 bases). This CDR3 region has 14 residues. The ends were cut back, 1 base at V and 6 bases at J, with 9 bases in the middle. Germline CDR1 and CDR2: MNHNS and SASEGT. CDR3 region: CASSEVTVHEKLFF. The CDR3 DNA is TGTGCCAGCAGTGAAGTGACAGTTCATGAAAAACTGTTTTTT.

This sequence joins TRBV27 and TRBJ1-1; D is ambiguous. V lost 3 bases and J lost 0, with 11 bases in between. This CDR3 has 15 amino acids. Looked up from germline, CDR1 is MNHEY and CDR2 is SMNVEV (reference sequence). The CDR3: CASSFQTPMNTEAFF. In DNA, the CDR3 is TGTGCCAGCAGTTTTCAGACACCGATGAACACTGAAGCTTTCTTT.

This clone came up once. The rearrangement uses TRBV7-9 and TRBJ2-1; 13 nucleotides agree with TRBD2. The germline V gene encodes CDR1 SEHNR and CDR2 FQNEAQ (reference sequence). The CDR3 spans 16 residues. V lost 3 bases and J lost 6; bases outside the gene matches: 5. CDR3 loop: CASSLRTSGGGNEQFF. The CDR3 coding sequence is TGTGCCAGCAGCTTGAGGACTAGCGGGGGAGGCAATGAGCAGTTCTTC. The whole variable domain, filled in from reference TRBV7-9 and TRBJ2-1, reads DTGVSQNPRHKITKRGQNVTFRCDPISEHNRLYWYRQTLGQGPEFLTYFQNEAQLEKSRLLSDRFSAERPKGSFSTLEIQRTEQGDSAMYLCASSLRTSGGGNEQFFGPGTRLTVL.

The chain links TRBV9 to TRBJ1-2; TRBD1 matches 7 bases. V was pared by 0 bases and J by 5 bases, with 7 bases of the junction left unmatched. Looked up from germline, CDR1 is SGDLS and CDR2 is YYNGEE. This CDR3 has 15 residues. The CDR3 reads CASSVGQGVGYGYTF. The CDR3 DNA is TGTGCCAGCAGCGTAGGGCAGGGGGTAGGTTATGGCTACACCTTC.

The gene calls are TRBV2 and TRBJ1-5; 9 bases are shared with TRBD1. Unmatched junction bases numbered 7, after V lost 6 bases and J lost 7 bases. The CDR3 is made up of 14 amino acids. Germline lookup yields CDR1 SNHLY and CDR2 FYNNEI. CDR3 sequence: CASRTGGTMQPQHF. The CDR3 nucleotides read TGTGCCAGCAGGACAGGGGGGACTATGCAGCCCCAGCATTTT.

The chain links TRBV28 to TRBJ2-5; D gene ambiguous. Germline loops: CDR1 MDHEN, CDR2 SYDVKM. The CDR3 runs 13 residues. With 5 bases removed from V and 3 bases from J, the gap between germline ends came to 10 bases. The chain's CDR3 is CASSTSRKETQYF. CDR3 coding DNA: TGTGCCAGCAGTACCTCTAGAAAAGAGACCCAGTACTTC. The whole variable domain, filled in from reference TRBV28 and TRBJ2-5, reads DVKVTQSSRYLVKRTGEKVFLECVQDMDHENMFWYRQDPGLGLRLIYFSYDVKMKEKGDIPEGYSVSREKKERFSLILESASTNQTSMYLCASSTSRKETQYFGPGTRLLVL.

The chain links TRBV4-1 to TRBJ1-4; no firm D call. From germline, CDR1 is MGHRA and CDR2 YSYEKL. The CDR3 length is 16 residues. The V end was cut by 1 base, the J end by 2 bases, with 11 bases between. The CDR3 loop reads CASSQGTSGTNEKLFF. The CDR3 region has the DNA TGCGCCAGCAGCCAAGGGACTTCTGGCACTAATGAAAAACTGTTTTTT.

The CDR3 is CASSQGTGGSNSPLHF. Here the CDR3 DNA reads TGCGCCAGCAGCCAGGGGACAGGGGGGTCGAATTCACCCCTCCACTTT. This rearrangement joins TRBV4-1 to TRBJ1-6; 11 nucleotides match TRBD1. The germline V gene encodes CDR1 MGHRA and CDR2 YSYEKL. This CDR3 spans 16 amino acids. V lost 3 bases, J lost 7 bases, and 5 bases stayed unmatched.

V and J are TRBV6-1 and TRBJ2-1; possibly TRBD2 for D (5 bases). The CDR3 totals 15 residues. CDR1 is MNHNS, CDR2 SASEGT, per germline. The V and J ends lost 2 bases and 0 bases respectively, with 8 bases between them. CDR3 in amino acids: CASSERAGSYNEQFF. As DNA, the CDR3 is TGTGCCAGCAGTGAAAGGGCGGGCTCCTACAATGAGCAGTTCTTC.

J is TRBJ2-4 and V is TRBV2, with TRBD1 as a possible D gene (6 bases). There are 15 residues in the CDR3. Trimming cost V 4 bases and J 7 bases, with 17 bases left between them. Germline lookup yields CDR1 SNHLY and CDR2 FYNNEI. CDR3 region: CASSAVQAQGNIQYF. In DNA form, the CDR3 reads TGTGCCAGCAGTGCGGTTCAGGCCCAGGGGAACATTCAGTACTTC.

The rearrangement uses TRBV11-3 and TRBJ1-6, with 7 bases aligning to TRBD1. The trim removed 5 bases at V and 10 bases at J, leaving 11 bases unmatched. Germline V lookup: CDR1 SGHNT, CDR2 YENEEA. The CDR3 spans 15 residues. CDR3 sequence reads: CASSIGTAGASPLHF. In DNA, the CDR3 is TGTGCCAGCAGCATAGGGACAGCCGGCGCCTCACCCCTCCACTTT.

This clone was seen once. This chain joins TRBV30 and TRBJ2-3, with D possibly matching TRBD1 (5 bases). Trimming stripped 3 bases from V and 0 bases from J, with 10 bases between. Germline values: CDR1 GTSNPN, CDR2 SVGIG (reference sequence). The CDR3 totals 14 residues. The DNA of the CDR3 is TGTGCCTGGAGGAAGGGGCTCAGCACAGATACGCAGTATTTT. Amino acid sequence: CAWRKGLSTDTQYF.

The chain is built from TRBV28 and TRBJ1-3; 8 bases map to TRBD1. CDR1 and CDR2 (germline): MDHEN, SYDVKM. The CDR3 is 17 residues long. The junction had 10 bases not matched to a gene; V was cut back by 6 bases and J by 0 bases. For the CDR3, the DNA is TGTGCCAGCAGCACTCGGGGCAGGGGGCTCTCTGGAAACACCATATATTTT. It codes for CASSTRGRGLSGNTIYF. Supplemented by reference TRBV28 and TRBJ1-3, the full variable domain reads DVKVTQSSRYLVKRTGEKVFLECVQDMDHENMFWYRQDPGLGLRLIYFSYDVKMKEKGDIPEGYSVSREKKERFSLILESASTNQTSMYLCASSTRGRGLSGNTIYFGEGSWLTVV.

The genes are TRBV15 and TRBJ2-1, with 9 bases identical to TRBD1. This CDR3 spans 15 amino acids. J lost 7 bases, V lost 5 bases, and 9 bases had no gene match. CDR1 and CDR2 from the germline V gene are LNHNV and YYDKDF (reference sequence). CDR3 sequence: CATSAQRTGVNEQFF. DNA for the CDR3: TGTGCCACCAGCGCCCAACGGACAGGGGTGAATGAGCAGTTCTTC.

The chain joins TRBV21-1 to TRBJ2-5; the table's D call, TRBD2, has no DNA check behind it. TRBV21-1 is a pseudogene. The CDR3 totals 14 residues. The DNA for the CDR3 is TGTGCCAGCAGCATTTCGGTGTTTCAAGAGACCCAGTACTTC. This translates into CASSISVFQETQYF.

About this clone itself: Other DNA sequences in this specimen translate into the identical CDR3. This chain joins TRBV29-1 and TRBJ1-5, with TRBD1 identical over 10 bases. In germline, CDR1 is SQVTM, CDR2 ANQGSEA. The length of the CDR3 is 13 residues. J was trimmed by 10 bases and V by 1 base; bases with no gene match: 4. The CDR3: CSVEGTGGGPQHF. DNA for the CDR3: TGCAGCGTTGAAGGGACAGGGGGGGGTCCCCAGCATTTT.

This chain joins TRBV5-8 and TRBJ2-3; 11 positions agree with TRBD2. This CDR3 is built from 16 residues. The germline V gene encodes CDR1 SGHTS and CDR2 YDEGEE. The V and J ends lost 4 bases and 4 bases, in that order; junction bases with no gene match: 8. CDR3 DNA sequence: TGTGCCAGCAGCGCGGGGACTAGCGGATATCCAGATACGCAGTATTTT. This translates into CASSAGTSGYPDTQYF.

V is TRBV7-2 and J is TRBJ1-3, with D hard to call. Germline CDR1 is SGHTA and CDR2 is FQGNSA. The CDR3 spans 15 residues. Trimming shortened V by 2 bases and J by 3 bases, and 11 bases separated the two germline ends. The CDR3 region is CASSLFSTVGNTIYF. CDR3 in DNA: TGTGCCAGCAGCTTATTTTCTACAGTTGGAAACACCATATATTTT.